The T cell receptor beta chain under discussion was sequenced for a study of response to subunit inactivated influenza vaccine. Study results and caveats: Every seasonal influenza vaccination brings in few new T cells, the authors suggested.

About this clonotype: Its antigen is unidentified.

The CDR3 runs to 14 residues. Germline V gene lookup returns CDR1 SGDLS and CDR2 YYNGEE. The V end was cut by 0 bases, the J end by 7 bases, with 14 bases between. TCRdb called the RT-PCR reads again in MiXCR, with one record for every CDR3 protein. The repertoire holds 170,000 or so distinct CDR3 sequences, with 9.5% to 12% as singletons. V usage is TRBV9 and J usage is TRBJ2-7; D unclear. The sequence derives from a man aged 45-69 years who received an inactivated influenza vaccine. The sample consisted of CD8+ T cells sorted from PBMCs, taken roughly 24 months after vaccination. CDR3 residues: CASSVALPPAEQYF. The CDR3 region has the DNA TGTGCCAGCAGCGTAGCGTTGCCTCCCGCTGAGCAGTACTTC. Drawing the rest from reference TRBV9 and TRBJ2-7, the complete variable domain is DSGVTQTPKHLITATGQRVTLRCSPRSGDLSVYWYQQSLDQGLQFLIQYYNGEERAKGNILERFSAQQFPDLHSELNLSSLELGDSALYFCASSVALPPAEQYFGPGTRLTVT.